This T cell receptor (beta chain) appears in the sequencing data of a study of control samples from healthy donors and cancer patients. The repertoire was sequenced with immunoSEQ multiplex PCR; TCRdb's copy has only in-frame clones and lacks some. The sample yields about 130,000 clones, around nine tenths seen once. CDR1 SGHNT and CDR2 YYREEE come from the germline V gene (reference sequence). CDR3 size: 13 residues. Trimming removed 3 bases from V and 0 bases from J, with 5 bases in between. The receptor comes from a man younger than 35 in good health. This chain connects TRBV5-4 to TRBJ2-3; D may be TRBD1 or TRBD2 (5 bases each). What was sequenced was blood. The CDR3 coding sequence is TGTGCCAGCAGCTGGGACAGCACAGATACGCAGTATTTT. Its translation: CASSWDSTDTQYF.